This entry describes one TCR beta chain. The antigen remains unidentified. This entry belongs to a study of T cell repertoires in cytomegalovirus infection. About the research overall: As its CMV epitopes, the study selected recently identified HLA-C-restricted and well-studied HLA-B-restricted targets. It was the public TCR beta signatures that indicated both CMV infection and matching HLA type.

General study points: Totalled public TCR beta family frequency picked out people who carried CMV plus the relevant HLA. HLA-C-restricted TCR beta clonotypes specific for CMV led the ex vivo response.

The ends were cut back, 0 bases at V and 1 base at J, with 5 bases in the middle. CDR3 length: 13 residues. CDR1 is SGHDT, CDR2 YYEEEE, per germline. MiXCR was run by TCRdb on the reads, yielding one entry per CDR3 protein. The sample shows 150,000 to 200,000 distinct CDR3 sequences, roughly 21% of them seen only once. The TCR originated in a human donor in good health (CMV status not recorded). Some clones in this sample may be carry-over from other donors' samples. The V gene is TRBV5-6, the J gene TRBJ2-7; no definite D call. This specimen consisted of CD8+ T cells from cultured PBMCs, obtained from culture after CMV antigen stimulation. The CDR3 DNA reads TGTGCCAGCAGCTTGGTGGGTTCCTACGAGCAGTACTTC. Translating it yields CASSLVGSYEQYF.